A selection of T cell receptor beta chains follows, all from one sample in a study of blood T cell repertoires in COVID-19. The assay was immunoSEQ multiplex PCR, and TCRdb's table has in-frame clones only and misses some. The sample records 250,000 to 350,000 clones, about 90% being singletons. Sequencing was done on a sample of peripheral blood. The origin of the receptors is a man between 18 and 29 years old with active or convalescent COVID-19. Each CDR3 is given with its conserved first and last residue. The order of the fields is J gene, clone size, D gene, V gene, CDR3 protein, CDR3 DNA. The D gene is left open where the match is weak. Size tells how often a clone was seen (once, few, many) or the class of an expanded clone, and some rows leave it out.

TRBJ1-3,-,-,TRBV4-3,CASSQELIGNTIYF,TGCGCCAGCAGCCAAGAACTTATTGGAAACACCATATATTTT
TRBJ2-7,few,TRBD1,TRBV5-6,CASRETGPGEQYF,TGTGCCAGCAGAGAGACAGGGCCCGGAGAGCAGTACTTC
TRBJ1-6,-,-,TRBV19,CASSIRLQDSPLHF,TGTGCCAGTAGTATTCGGTTACAGGATTCACCCCTCCACTTT
TRBJ2-5,-,TRBD1,TRBV5-1,CASSTGTALETQYF,TGCGCCAGCAGCACCGGGACAGCTCTGGAGACCCAGTACTTC
TRBJ2-6,-,-,TRBV7-9,CASSPSIGDFSSGANVLTF,TGTGCCAGCAGCCCCTCGATAGGGGACTTCAGCTCTGGGGCCAACGTCCTGACTTTC
TRBJ1-1,once,-,TRBV7-9,CASSLADSSNTEAFF,TGTGCCAGCAGCTTAGCGGACAGTTCGAACACTGAAGCTTTCTTT
TRBJ2-7,-,-,TRBV19,CASSILPGQSYEQYF,TGTGCCAGTAGTATTTTGCCGGGACAATCCTACGAGCAGTACTTC
TRBJ2-5,-,-,TRBV29-1,CSVENRVSQETQYF,TGCAGCGTTGAAAACCGGGTCAGCCAAGAGACCCAGTACTTC
TRBJ2-7,-,-,TRBV4-1,CASSQDRGGSYEQYF,TGCGCCAGCAGCCAAGATAGGGGGGGTAGCTACGAGCAGTACTTC
TRBJ1-2,-,TRBD1,TRBV6-5,CASSLQGVIYGYTF,TGTGCCAGCAGTTTACAGGGGGTGATCTATGGCTACACCTTC
TRBJ2-5,-,TRBD1,TRBV29-1,CSVERGRGETQYF,TGCAGCGTTGAAAGGGGGCGCGGGGAGACCCAGTACTTC